These 2 T cell receptor beta chains originate from one sample sequenced in a study of cytomegalovirus exposure and HLA in healthy donors. Primers for the PCR totalled 60 Vbeta and 13 Jbeta. The assay was immunoSEQ multiplex PCR, and TCRdb's table has in-frame clones only and misses some. Of 95,000 to 150,000 clones listed, about three quarters are singletons. The material sequenced was PBMCs. The receptor set was obtained from a man aged 55 to 69 in good health and CMV-seropositive.

The chain carries TRBV5-4 and TRBJ1-2; perhaps TRBD1 as D (5 bases). This CDR3 is 14 amino acids long. V shed 0 bases and J shed 4 bases, with 10 bases lying between them. Germline assignment: CDR1 SGHNT and CDR2 YYREEE (reference sequence). The CDR3 DNA sequence: TGTGCCAGCAGCTTGGACAGGACGACCTATGGCTACACCTTC. Protein: CASSLDRTTYGYTF.

For the CDR3, the DNA is TGTGCCATCAGTGATCGTCCGGGACAGACCACCGGGGAGCTGTTTTTT. Its translation: CAISDRPGQTTGELFF. The rearrangement uses TRBV10-3 and TRBJ2-2; 7 positions agree with TRBD1. Germline CDR1 reads ENHRY; CDR2 reads SYGVKD. J lost 4 bases, V lost 3 bases, and 8 bases had no gene match. The CDR3 sequence is 16 residues long.